The source of this TCR beta chain is a study of vaccination effects on CD4 cells after COVID-19. Using immunoSEQ multiplex PCR, the repertoire was profiled, and TCRdb retains in-frame clones only, with some absent. The sample comprises tens of thousands of clones, approximately 80% of which are singletons, and about 2.4% rests with the top ten. As for this clone: Antigen specificity is unknown.

Trimming stripped 1 base from V and 3 bases from J, with 10 bases between. The germline gives CDR1 SGHRS, CDR2 YFSETQ. This CDR3 comprises 14 residues. The culture ran for about 11 days, and then CD4+ T cells were isolated. Everyone in the study got two shots of either the BNT162b2 or mRNA-1273 vaccine. The V gene is TRBV5-1, the J gene TRBJ2-5; TRBD1 might be the D (5 bases). The TCR sequence derives from a human donor who received a COVID-19 vaccine. The input for sequencing was CD4+ T cells from PBMCs cultured without peptide, taken after COVID-19 vaccination. The DNA of the CDR3 is TGCGCCAGCAGCTTGCGGGTAGGGGAAGAGACCCAGTACTTC. It is translated as CASSLRVGEETQYF.